The 24 T cell receptor beta chains listed next were all sequenced from one sample in a study of cytomegalovirus exposure and HLA in healthy donors. Vbeta (60) and Jbeta (13) primers were used in the PCR. The assay was immunoSEQ multiplex PCR, and TCRdb's table has in-frame clones only and misses some. The repertoire holds 80,000 to 90,000 clones, 81% seen once, with under 2% in the top ten. What was sequenced was PBMCs. All receptors come from a woman aged 25 to 39 in good health and CMV-seronegative.

V usage is TRBV5-1 and J usage is TRBJ2-3, with 7 nucleotides matching TRBD1. The V and J ends lost 4 bases and 3 bases, in that order; junction bases with no gene match: 8. This CDR3 contains 15 residues. The germline V gene encodes CDR1 SGHRS and CDR2 YFSETQ. The CDR3 sequence is CASSARQGQTDTQYF. As DNA, the CDR3 is TGCGCCAGCAGCGCCCGACAGGGACAAACAGATACGCAGTATTTT.

The chain links TRBV5-1 to TRBJ1-2; 9 bases align to TRBD1. Unmatched junction bases numbered 7, after V lost 2 bases and J lost 8 bases. The CDR3 is made up of 14 amino acids. In germline, CDR1 is SGHRS, CDR2 YFSETQ. The CDR3 sequence is CASSFGDRDAGYTF. In nucleotides, the CDR3 is TGCGCCAGCAGCTTCGGGGACAGGGATGCCGGCTACACCTTC. Variable domain in full (rest from reference TRBV5-1 and TRBJ1-2): KAGVTQTPRYLIKTRGQQVTLSCSPISGHRSVSWYQQTPGQGLQFLFEYFSETQRNKGNFPGRFSGRQFSNSRSEMNVSTLELGDSALYLCASSFGDRDAGYTFGSGTRLTVV.

This clone was seen only a few times. The J gene is TRBJ2-3, the V gene TRBV6-1, with D possibly TRBD2 on 7 matching bases. V was clipped by 6 bases and J by 5 bases, with 15 bases between them. The CDR3 length is 14 residues. Germline lookup yields CDR1 MNHNS and CDR2 SASEGT. CDR3: CASRAQGGGDTQYF. CDR3 in DNA: TGTGCCAGCAGAGCTCAGGGAGGGGGAGATACGCAGTATTTT.

This chain connects TRBV28 to TRBJ1-1; D call uncertain. From germline, CDR1 is MDHEN and CDR2 SYDVKM. The V end lost 5 bases, the J end lost 7 bases, and 11 bases lay between the germline ends. The CDR3 covers 12 residues. For the CDR3, the DNA is TGTGCCAGCAGTACTGGGAGATATGAAGCTTTCTTT. This encodes CASSTGRYEAFF.

This clone was counted a few times. This chain connects TRBV25-1 to TRBJ1-1; D gene unclear. The CDR3 sequence is 11 residues long. CDR1 is MGHDK and CDR2 is SYGVNS in the germline V gene. V was shortened by 7 bases and J by 5 bases, with 8 bases between the two germline ends. CDR3 in amino acids: CASMSGTEAFF. The CDR3 DNA sequence: TGTGCCAGCATGTCGGGAACTGAAGCTTTCTTT.

The rearrangement links TRBV7-6 to TRBJ2-1; TRBD2 aligns across 8 bases. Germline CDR1 reads SGHVS; CDR2 reads FNYEAQ. The ends lost 3 bases at V and 4 bases at J; junction bases unmatched: 8. The CDR3 runs to 16 residues. The chain's CDR3 is CASSFDREGRYNEQFF. CDR3 bases: TGTGCCAGCAGCTTCGATCGGGAGGGCCGGTACAATGAGCAGTTCTTC.

This chain connects TRBV12-5 to TRBJ2-2; TRBD2 matches 13 bases. V shed 3 bases and J 3 bases; nucleotides not matched to a gene: 1. The germline gives CDR1 LGHNT, CDR2 FRNRAP. The CDR3 extends over 16 amino acids. The DNA of the CDR3 is TGTGCTAGTGGTTTACTAGCGGGAGGGTACACCGGGGAGCTGTTTTTT. As protein: CASGLLAGGYTGELFF.

The chain carries TRBV27 and TRBJ2-7; 16 bases are shared with TRBD2. Trimming at V came to 7 bases and at J to 7 bases, leaving 19 bases not matched to a gene. Germline CDR1 and CDR2: MNHEY and SMNVEV (reference sequence). The CDR3 sequence is 19 residues long. The CDR3 region has the DNA TGTGCCAGCACCTCATTTCGGGGACTAGCGGGAGGGCCCGGCTCGGAGCAGTACTTC. Its translation: CASTSFRGLAGGPGSEQYF.

In nucleotides, the CDR3 is TGTGCCAGCAGCCCCCGACAGGGCTCCTACAATGAGCAGTTCTTC. Its translation is CASSPRQGSYNEQFF. The gene calls are TRBV7-3 and TRBJ2-1; 7 nucleotides agree with TRBD1. The V and J ends lost 5 bases and 0 bases, in that order; junction bases with no gene match: 4. The CDR3 runs 15 residues. The germline CDR1 and CDR2 sequences are SGHTA and FQGTGA.

The chain has TRBV28 and TRBJ1-5; maybe TRBD1 (5 bases). Trimming cost V 1 base and J 1 base, with 5 bases left between them. The CDR3 is 14 residues long. The germline CDR1 and CDR2 sequences are MDHEN and SYDVKM. Here the CDR3 DNA reads TGTGCCAGCAGTTTATCAGGGAGCAATCAGCCCCAGCATTTT. Encoded protein: CASSLSGSNQPQHF.

V usage is TRBV10-3 and J usage is TRBJ2-2, with 12 bases matching TRBD2. V was pared by 10 bases and J by 5 bases, with 11 bases of the junction left unmatched. The germline V gene encodes CDR1 ENHRY and CDR2 SYGVKD. This CDR3 is built from 16 residues. The CDR3 protein is CATEPTSGRGTGELFF. The DNA of the CDR3 is TGTGCCACCGAGCCGACTAGCGGGAGAGGGACCGGGGAGCTGTTTTTT.

The chain links TRBV18 to TRBJ2-7; 11 bases are shared with TRBD2. CDR1 KGHSH and CDR2 LQKENI come from the germline V gene. This CDR3 is 15 amino acids long. The junction had 5 bases not matched to a gene; V was cut back by 1 base and J by 6 bases. CDR3 sequence: CASSPQGLAASEQYF. The CDR3 coding sequence is TGTGCCAGCTCACCACAGGGACTAGCGGCCTCCGAGCAGTACTTC.

The rearrangement links TRBV29-1 to TRBJ1-5; possibly TRBD1 for D (6 bases). The CDR3 contains 14 residues. CDR1 and CDR2 (germline): SQVTM, ANQGSEA. V was shortened by 7 bases and J by 5 bases, with 18 bases between the two germline ends. The CDR3 region is CSACLGGADQPQHF. The CDR3 DNA follows: TGCAGCGCATGTTTGGGGGGGGCTGATCAGCCCCAGCATTTT. The full variable domain, with the rest looked up from reference TRBV29-1 and TRBJ1-5, is SAVISQKPSRDICQRGTSLTIQCQVDSQVTMMFWYRQQPGQSLTLIATANQGSEATYESGFVIDKFPISRPNLTFSTLTVSNMSPEDSSIYLCSACLGGADQPQHFGDGTRLSIL.

The gene calls are TRBV27 and TRBJ2-7; 8 bases fit TRBD2. Germline V gene sequence: CDR1 MNHEY, CDR2 SMNVEV (reference sequence). CDR3 length: 16 amino acids. After removal of 5 bases from V and 0 bases from J, the junction contained 9 bases not matched to a gene. Here the CDR3 reads CASSPLTSAYSYEQYF. CDR3 nucleotides: TGTGCCAGCAGTCCTCTGACTAGCGCCTACTCCTACGAGCAGTACTTC.

The CDR3 region has the DNA TGTGCCAGCAGCCAAGAAAGACTAGCGGGTTACGAGCAGTACTTC. Translation gives CASSQERLAGYEQYF. The rearrangement links TRBV14 to TRBJ2-7, with TRBD2 identical over 10 bases. The length of the CDR3 is 15 residues. The germline gives CDR1 SGHDN, CDR2 FVKESK. Trimming took 0 bases from V and 4 from J; bases not matched to a gene: 3.

This chain uses TRBV28 with TRBJ2-7, with TRBD2 matching over 7 bases. The germline V gene has CDR1 MDHEN and CDR2 SYDVKM. The CDR3 length is 15 residues. With V trimmed by 6 bases and J by 0 bases, 8 bases remained unmatched. The CDR3 DNA follows: TGTGCCAGCAGCCCTAGCGGTTTAAACTCCTACGAGCAGTACTTC. Protein sequence: CASSPSGLNSYEQYF.

The chain employs TRBV5-1 and TRBJ2-2; D is perhaps TRBD2 (6 bases). Germline V CDR1 and CDR2: SGHRS, YFSETQ. V was shortened by 5 bases and J by 6 bases, with 17 bases between the two germline ends. The CDR3 runs 15 residues. The CDR3 DNA reads TGCGCCAGCAGGACCGCCGGAGGGTTGGCCGGGGAGCTGTTTTTT. This gives the protein CASRTAGGLAGELFF.

This clone was seen a few times. V usage is TRBV19 and J usage is TRBJ2-1; TRBD2 agrees at 11 bases. CDR1 and CDR2 from the germline V gene are LNHDA and SQIVND (reference sequence). Trimming took 4 bases from V and 1 from J; bases not matched to a gene: 15. The CDR3 runs to 20 residues. The CDR3 reads CASSTPAVTSGRASYNEQFF. CDR3 nucleotide sequence: TGTGCCAGTAGTACCCCCGCTGTAACTAGCGGGAGAGCTTCCTACAATGAGCAGTTCTTC.

The V call is TRBV7-9, the J call TRBJ2-5; TRBD1 matches 7 bases. Germline CDR1 is SEHNR and CDR2 is FQNEAQ (reference sequence). The CDR3 is 13 amino acids. J lost 6 bases, V lost 1 base, and 2 bases had no gene match. The CDR3 sequence: CASSLEGGKTQYF. The CDR3 coding sequence is TGTGCCAGCAGCTTAGAAGGGGGCAAGACCCAGTACTTC.

V usage is TRBV4-2 and J usage is TRBJ2-7; tentative D call: TRBD2 (6 bases). The ends were cut back, 1 base at V and 4 bases at J, with 11 bases in the middle. CDR3 size: 14 residues. Germline V lookup: CDR1 LGHNA, CDR2 YNFKEQ. The CDR3 coding sequence is TGTGCCAGCAGCCAAGCTAGCGACGGGTACGAGCAGTACTTC. This translates into CASSQASDGYEQYF.

This chain links TRBV10-3 with TRBJ1-4; a weak D match, TRBD1 (5 bases). V shed 5 bases and J shed 4 bases, with 17 bases lying between them. This CDR3 is 16 amino acids long. CDR1 is ENHRY and CDR2 is SYGVKD in the germline V gene. The DNA of the CDR3 is TGTGCCATCAGTCAAAAGTTGGGGGGACTTAATGAAAAACTGTTTTTT. The encoded protein is CAISQKLGGLNEKLFF.

This rearrangement joins TRBV6-5 to TRBJ1-2; 11 bases line up with TRBD1. This CDR3 is built from 16 residues. CDR1 MNHEY and CDR2 SVGAGI come from the germline V gene. V gave up 2 bases and J gave up 0 bases; unmatched junction bases: 2. The CDR3: CASSYGTGGPNYGYTF. CDR3 nucleotide sequence: TGTGCCAGCAGTTACGGGACAGGGGGGCCTAACTATGGCTACACCTTC.

The rearrangement links TRBV30 to TRBJ1-4, with D tentatively TRBD1 (5 bases). This CDR3 spans 14 amino acids. V lost 0 bases, J lost 6 bases, and 11 bases lay in between. Germline V lookup: CDR1 GTSNPN, CDR2 SVGIG (reference sequence). The CDR3 DNA follows: TGTGCCTGGAGTGTGGGGGGAGGGGATGAAAAACTGTTTTTT. Residues: CAWSVGGGDEKLFF.

The chain recombines TRBV4-2 with TRBJ2-3, with no clear D. V was pared by 3 bases and J by 0 bases, with 10 bases between. Germline assignment: CDR1 LGHNA and CDR2 YNFKEQ. The CDR3 runs 15 residues. This chain's CDR3 is CASSQLGGSTDTQYF. In DNA form, the CDR3 reads TGTGCCAGCAGCCAGTTAGGCGGAAGCACAGATACGCAGTATTTT.